The TCR beta chain described here comes from a study of T cell repertoires in cytomegalovirus infection. This clonotype was detected many times. The antigen is undetermined. MiXCR, applied by TCRdb to the reads, yields one record per CDR3 protein. The sample consists of about 310,000 distinct CDR3 sequences, roughly 25% of them appearing once. V was shortened by 5 bases and J by 3 bases, with 13 bases between the two germline ends. The CDR3 has 14 amino acids. Germline CDR1 reads SGHVS; CDR2 reads FQNEAQ. The clonotype was recovered from a human donor in good health (CMV status not recorded). Some clones in this sample may be carry-over from other donors' samples. The chain is built from TRBV7-8 and TRBJ1-2; tentative D call: TRBD1 (5 bases). The sequencing here drew on cultured PBMCs, taken from culture after CMV antigen stimulation. The CDR3: CASSRGVGHYGYTF. CDR3 sequence (DNA): TGTGCCAGCAGCCGAGGGGTGGGTCACTATGGCTACACCTTC.